This entry describes one T cell receptor beta chain. The target antigen is unknown. Deletions cut 3 bases from V and 8 bases from J, with 22 bases between. CDR3 length equals 17 residues. Germline V gene sequence: CDR1 SGHNT, CDR2 YENEEA. The assay was immunoSEQ multiplex PCR, and TCRdb's table has in-frame clones only and misses some. The sample has 8,500 to 10,000 clones; roughly 77% are singletons. This specimen comes from a study of stem cell transplantation in POMP-related autoinflammatory disease. Background on the study: Impaired MHC class I-dependent CD8+ differentiation was hypothesized from defective thymoproteasomes.

Study results and caveats: In PRAID patients, the number of distinct TRB V-J gene pairings was restricted.

This sequence originates from a human patient with POMP-related autoinflammation and immune dysregulation (PRAID). The graft donor may be the source of some T cells. V usage is TRBV11-3 and J usage is TRBJ2-2; TRBD2 might be the D (8 bases). The input for sequencing was CD4+ T cells from PBMCs, taken after stem cell transplantation. CDR3 coding DNA: TGTGCCAGCAGCTTTGAGGCTGGGACAGCGGGAGATGGGGAGCTGTTTTTT. This translates into CASSFEAGTAGDGELFF.